The 30 T cell receptor beta chains below all came from one sample that was sequenced in a study of T cell responses to AZD1222 COVID-19 vaccine. The data were produced by immunoSEQ multiplex PCR, yet TCRdb's version contains in-frame clones alone and is incomplete. The table lists about 73,000 clones, roughly 90% of them singletons, with around 1.5% in the top ten. Material: peripheral blood, obtained 28 days after the second AZD1222 dose. The receptor set was obtained from an adult who received the AZD1222 COVID-19 vaccine.

This clone has only a few counts. In DNA form, the CDR3 reads TGCGCCAGCAGCTTGGCGGCGATAGACGAGCAGTACTTC. This codes for CASSLAAIDEQYF. The J gene is TRBJ2-7, the V gene TRBV5-1; D ambiguous. The CDR3 runs to 13 residues. Germline CDR1 SGHRS, CDR2 YFSETQ. V was pared by 0 bases and J by 5 bases, with 9 bases between.

The V call is TRBV27, the J call TRBJ1-1; tentatively, D is TRBD1 (6 bases). Germline CDR1 MNHEY, CDR2 SMNVEV (reference sequence). The CDR3 has 14 amino acids. V was pared by 5 bases and J by 5 bases, with 15 bases between. Here the CDR3 reads CASSPPPGATEAFF. The CDR3 DNA reads as TGTGCCAGCAGTCCTCCCCCAGGGGCGACTGAAGCTTTCTTT.

The chain couples TRBV2 to TRBJ1-6; weak D call: TRBD1 (6 bases). This CDR3 comprises 15 residues. In germline, CDR1 is SNHLY, CDR2 FYNNEI. V lost 2 bases and J lost 5, with 10 bases in between. The CDR3 protein is CASSELEGDNSPLHF. The CDR3 DNA reads as TGTGCCAGCAGTGAATTGGAGGGGGATAATTCACCCCTCCACTTT. Combining the CDR3 with reference TRBV2 and TRBJ1-6 gives the whole variable domain EPEVTQTPSHQVTQMGQEVILRCVPISNHLYFYWYRQILGQKVEFLVSFYNNEISEKSEIFDDQFSVERPDGSNFTLKIRSTKLEDSAMYFCASSELEGDNSPLHFGNGTRLTVT.

The chain has TRBV7-9 and TRBJ1-2; D uncertain. The CDR3 is made up of 13 amino acids. The ends were cut back, 5 bases at V and 2 bases at J, with 9 bases in the middle. Germline V gene data show CDR1 as SEHNR and CDR2 as FQNEAQ (reference sequence). Here the CDR3 DNA reads TGTGCCAGCAGCGGCCGGGTAAACTATGGCTACACCTTC. It encodes CASSGRVNYGYTF. The entire variable domain, with the rest obtained from reference TRBV7-9 and TRBJ1-2, is as follows: DTGVSQNPRHKITKRGQNVTFRCDPISEHNRLYWYRQTLGQGPEFLTYFQNEAQLEKSRLLSDRFSAERPKGSFSTLEIQRTEQGDSAMYLCASSGRVNYGYTFGSGTRLTVV.

The V gene is TRBV30, the J gene TRBJ1-4, with TRBD1 identical over 9 bases. With V trimmed by 1 base and J by 7 bases, 13 bases remained unmatched. The CDR3 contains 17 residues. Looked up from germline, CDR1 is GTSNPN and CDR2 is SVGIG (reference sequence). The CDR3 DNA reads as TGTGCCTGGAGTGGGATATGGAGGGACAGGGTGGGTGAAAAACTGTTTTTT. It codes for CAWSGIWRDRVGEKLFF.

CDR3 DNA: TGTGCCAGTAGCCGGTCGGGGACTAGCCTGGAGACCCAGTACTTC. This sequence encodes CASSRSGTSLETQYF. The rearrangement links TRBV19 to TRBJ2-5; 9 bases match TRBD2. V shed 6 bases and J 5 bases; nucleotides not matched to a gene: 10. Germline V gene sequence: CDR1 LNHDA, CDR2 SQIVND (reference sequence). The CDR3 contains 15 residues.

This chain joins TRBV27 and TRBJ2-7, with D unclear. There are 11 residues in the CDR3. The ends were cut back, 10 bases at V and 2 bases at J, with 9 bases in the middle. Germline assignment: CDR1 MNHEY and CDR2 SMNVEV (reference sequence). The CDR3 spells CATLGAYEQYF. The DNA for the CDR3 is TGTGCCACCTTAGGCGCCTACGAGCAGTACTTC.

J is TRBJ1-1 and V is TRBV3-1 (or the pseudogene TRBV3-2); D is unresolved. V was shortened by 0 bases and J by 0 bases, with 11 bases between the two germline ends. Germline lookup yields CDR1 LGHDT and CDR2 YNNKEL (reference sequence). This CDR3 has 16 residues. The CDR3 nucleotides read TGTGCCAGCAGCCAAGATCTTCCGGTATTGAACACTGAAGCTTTCTTT. This translates into CASSQDLPVLNTEAFF.

Here the CDR3 DNA reads TGTGCCAGCAGTTTAGCGACGTGGGAGACCCAGTACTTC. Its translation: CASSLATWETQYF. The chain recombines TRBV12-3 or TRBV12-4 with TRBJ2-5, with no clear D. The CDR3 is made up of 13 amino acids. The V gene lost 0 bases and the J gene lost 5 bases, with 7 bases spanning the gap.

This clone has more than one count but fewer than ten. J is TRBJ1-6 and V is TRBV6-2 or TRBV6-3; 7 bases map to TRBD1. CDR3 length: 17 amino acids. Germline CDR1 MNHEY, CDR2 SVGEGT. Unmatched junction bases numbered 9, after V lost 4 bases and J lost 3 bases. Here the CDR3 DNA reads TGTGCCAGCAGTTTCCCTCCGGACAGGTTCTATAATTCACCCCTCCACTTT. Its protein is CASSFPPDRFYNSPLHF.

This clone occurred once. The chain has TRBV28 and TRBJ2-7, with 7 bases that match TRBD2. Germline V gene data show CDR1 as MDHEN and CDR2 as SYDVKM. This CDR3 is built from 15 residues. The junction had 13 bases not matched to a gene; V was cut back by 6 bases and J by 5 bases. CDR3 protein: CASSPTSVGPNEQYF. The CDR3 DNA is TGTGCCAGCAGCCCTACTAGCGTGGGACCGAACGAGCAGTACTTC.

The chain uses TRBV27 and TRBJ1-1; 7 nucleotides line up with TRBD1. The V and J ends lost 7 bases and 2 bases, in that order; junction bases with no gene match: 13. This CDR3 contains 16 residues. Germline V gene data show CDR1 as MNHEY and CDR2 as SMNVEV (reference sequence). The CDR3, as DNA: TGTGCCAGCACCCCAAGTCTCGGGACAGCCAACACTGAAGCTTTCTTT. Its translation is CASTPSLGTANTEAFF.

V usage is TRBV7-6 and J usage is TRBJ2-6; 7 nucleotides line up with TRBD1. V dropped 4 bases and J dropped 4; count of bases not matched to a gene: 7. CDR1 SGHVS and CDR2 FNYEAQ come from the germline V gene. CDR3 length: 16 amino acids. The CDR3 loop reads CASSSRQGSGANVLTF. The CDR3, as DNA: TGTGCCAGCAGCTCCAGACAGGGCTCCGGGGCCAACGTCCTGACTTTC.

The chain's CDR3 is CASSDWGHGSPQHF. CDR3 nucleotide sequence: TGCGCCAGCAGTGATTGGGGCCATGGTAGTCCCCAGCATTTT. The chain joins TRBV10-1 to TRBJ1-5, with a weak D call TRBD1 (5 bases). There are 14 residues in the CDR3. The germline CDR1 and CDR2 sequences are WNHNN and SYGVQD (reference sequence). V was cut by 3 bases and J by 10 bases, with 16 bases left in between.

The rearrangement links TRBV5-1 to TRBJ1-4; 9 nucleotides line up with TRBD1. CDR1 SGHRS and CDR2 YFSETQ come from the germline V gene. V lost 0 bases and J lost 2; bases outside the gene matches: 2. The CDR3 runs 16 residues. CDR3 in amino acids: CASSLGTGGTNEKLFF. The CDR3 DNA follows: TGCGCCAGCAGCTTGGGTACAGGGGGCACTAATGAAAAACTGTTTTTT.

V and J are TRBV6-5 and TRBJ1-5; 9 bases line up with TRBD1. Germline V lookup: CDR1 MNHEY, CDR2 SVGAGI. The junction had 5 bases not matched to a gene; V was cut back by 6 bases and J by 8 bases. CDR3 length equals 13 residues. The CDR3 region is CASRGTGSEPQHF. For the CDR3, the DNA is TGTGCCAGCAGGGGGACAGGGAGTGAGCCCCAGCATTTT.

In this sample, this clone turned up once. The rearrangement uses TRBV4-1 and TRBJ2-1, with D hard to call. The germline V gene encodes CDR1 MGHRA and CDR2 YSYEKL. This CDR3 has 11 residues. The V and J ends lost 1 base and 6 bases respectively, with 1 base between them. CDR3 DNA sequence: TGCGCCAGCAGCCAAGGCAATGAGCAGTTCTTC. It yields the protein CASSQGNEQFF.

The chain carries TRBV3-1 (or the pseudogene TRBV3-2) and TRBJ2-7; D is unclear. The CDR3 extends over 16 amino acids. The V end lost 1 base, the J end lost 1 base, and 14 bases lay between the germline ends. The germline V gene has CDR1 LGHDT and CDR2 YNNKEL (reference sequence). The DNA for the CDR3 is TGTGCCAGCAGCCAAGTAAGGGCAGAATTATCCTACGAGCAGTACTTC. This encodes CASSQVRAELSYEQYF.

In its sample, this clone was seen once. The V call is TRBV5-1, the J call TRBJ1-1; 7 bases align to TRBD1. CDR3 length: 15 amino acids. Trimming at V came to 2 bases and at J to 7 bases, leaving 11 bases not matched to a gene. In germline, CDR1 is SGHRS, CDR2 YFSETQ. The CDR3 DNA is TGCGCCAGCAGCTTTACTTCCGGGACAGAGAATGAAGCTTTCTTT. Its protein is CASSFTSGTENEAFF.

A few counts support this clone. The genes are TRBV2 and TRBJ1-3, with 12 bases lining up with TRBD1. Trimming at V came to 6 bases and at J to 4 bases, leaving 10 bases not matched to a gene. The CDR3 has 17 amino acids. Looked up from germline, CDR1 is SNHLY and CDR2 is FYNNEI. Here the CDR3 DNA reads TGTGCCAGCAGCCCCGGCGGGACAGGGGGCTTCGGAAACACCATATATTTT. Protein sequence: CASSPGGTGGFGNTIYF.

V gene TRBV11-3 combines with J gene TRBJ1-5, with 8 bases matching TRBD1. The germline V gene has CDR1 SGHNT and CDR2 YENEEA. Trimming cost V 4 bases and J 2 bases; bases outside gene matches: 19. CDR3 size: 20 residues. The CDR3 DNA is TGTGCCAGCAGCTCGGAGGGGAGGCAGGGGGCAGGTTTTGGCAATCAGCCCCAGCATTTT. Protein product: CASSSEGRQGAGFGNQPQHF. Combining the CDR3 with reference TRBV11-3 and TRBJ1-5 gives the whole variable domain EAGVVQSPRYKIIEKKQPVAFWCNPISGHNTLYWYLQNLGQGPELLIRYENEEAVDDSQLPKDRFSAERLKGVDSTLKIQPAELGDSAVYLCASSSEGRQGAGFGNQPQHFGDGTRLSIL.

The chain carries TRBV7-9 and TRBJ1-1; D is perhaps TRBD1 (5 bases). The CDR3 runs 13 residues. In germline, CDR1 is SEHNR, CDR2 FQNEAQ (reference sequence). V shed 1 base and J shed 7 bases, with 10 bases lying between them. CDR3: CASSLGTGDEAFF. The CDR3 region has the DNA TGTGCCAGCAGCTTAGGAACGGGGGATGAAGCTTTCTTT.

This chain uses TRBV18 with TRBJ1-5, with D hard to call. The CDR3 spans 14 residues. Germline V gives CDR1 KGHSH, CDR2 LQKENI. Trimming stripped 3 bases from V and 1 base from J, with 7 bases between. CDR3 region: CASSPGRSNQPQHF. The CDR3 DNA reads as TGTGCCAGCTCACCTGGACGGAGCAATCAGCCCCAGCATTTT.

This chain joins TRBV3-1 (or the pseudogene TRBV3-2) and TRBJ2-3; 9 bases fit TRBD2. CDR1 LGHDT and CDR2 YNNKEL come from the germline V gene (reference sequence). CDR3 size: 12 residues. The CDR3 DNA is TGTGCGGTAGCGGGGGCCCCAGATACGCAGTATTTT. Amino acids: CAVAGAPDTQYF.

The chain is built from TRBV7-6 and TRBJ2-3; 7 bases match TRBD2. Germline V gene sequence: CDR1 SGHVS, CDR2 FNYEAQ. The CDR3 runs 13 residues. Trimming took 5 bases from V and 1 from J; bases not matched to a gene: 0. The DNA of the CDR3 is TGTGCCAGCAGCCGGGGGGGCACAGATACGCAGTATTTT. Protein product: CASSRGGTDTQYF.

This clone was detected once. The V and J genes are TRBV27 and TRBJ1-2; TRBD1 matches at 8 bases. V lost 3 bases, J lost 2 bases, and 5 bases stayed unmatched. Germline CDR1 and CDR2: MNHEY and SMNVEV (reference sequence). The CDR3 covers 15 residues. CDR3 DNA: TGTGCCAGCAGTTTTAAATGGACAGGGAACTATGGCTACACCTTC. It encodes CASSFKWTGNYGYTF.

J is TRBJ2-7 and V is TRBV11-2, with 9 bases that match TRBD1. Germline V lookup: CDR1 SGHAT, CDR2 FQNNGV. The CDR3 extends over 14 amino acids. Trimming took 5 bases from V and 2 from J; bases not matched to a gene: 4. CDR3: CASSPGQGPYEQYF. CDR3 sequence (DNA): TGTGCCAGCAGCCCCGGACAGGGGCCCTACGAGCAGTACTTC.

J is TRBJ2-7 and V is TRBV24-1, with D unresolved. V was trimmed by 0 bases and J by 2 bases, leaving 4 bases between them. The CDR3 totals 13 residues. The germline V gene encodes CDR1 KGHDR and CDR2 SFDVKD. The DNA of the CDR3 is TGTGCCACCAGTGATTTGGTTACCTACGAGCAGTACTTC. Amino acid sequence: CATSDLVTYEQYF.

This chain joins TRBV4-1 and TRBJ2-7; D assignment may be TRBD1 or TRBD2 (5 bases each). The CDR3 runs to 16 residues. CDR1 and CDR2 (germline): MGHRA, YSYEKL. Between the trimmed V and J ends, which lost 0 bases and 0 bases, there was a span of 12 bases. The CDR3 region is CASSQDGGAYSYEQYF. In DNA form, the CDR3 reads TGCGCCAGCAGCCAAGATGGGGGAGCGTACTCCTACGAGCAGTACTTC.

About this clone: The junction shows a germline mismatch at one end, possibly a read error. The rearrangement uses TRBV2 and TRBJ2-6; TRBD2 might be the D (6 bases). The CDR3 spans 22 residues. CDR1 SNHLY and CDR2 FYNNEI come from the germline V gene. The CDR3 loop reads CASIERLGGLRKGAFGANVLTF. Written as DNA, the CDR3 is TGTGCCAGCATTGAAAGATTGGGGGGTCTCCGAAAAGGAGCTTTTGGGGCCAACGTCCTGACTTTC. Full variable domain (outside the CDR3, taken from reference TRBV2 and TRBJ2-6): EPEVTQTPSHQVTQMGQEVILRCVPISNHLYFYWYRQILGQKVEFLVSFYNNEISEKSEIFDDQFSVERPDGSNFTLKIRSTKLEDSAMYFCASIERLGGLRKGAFGANVLTFGAGSRLTVL.